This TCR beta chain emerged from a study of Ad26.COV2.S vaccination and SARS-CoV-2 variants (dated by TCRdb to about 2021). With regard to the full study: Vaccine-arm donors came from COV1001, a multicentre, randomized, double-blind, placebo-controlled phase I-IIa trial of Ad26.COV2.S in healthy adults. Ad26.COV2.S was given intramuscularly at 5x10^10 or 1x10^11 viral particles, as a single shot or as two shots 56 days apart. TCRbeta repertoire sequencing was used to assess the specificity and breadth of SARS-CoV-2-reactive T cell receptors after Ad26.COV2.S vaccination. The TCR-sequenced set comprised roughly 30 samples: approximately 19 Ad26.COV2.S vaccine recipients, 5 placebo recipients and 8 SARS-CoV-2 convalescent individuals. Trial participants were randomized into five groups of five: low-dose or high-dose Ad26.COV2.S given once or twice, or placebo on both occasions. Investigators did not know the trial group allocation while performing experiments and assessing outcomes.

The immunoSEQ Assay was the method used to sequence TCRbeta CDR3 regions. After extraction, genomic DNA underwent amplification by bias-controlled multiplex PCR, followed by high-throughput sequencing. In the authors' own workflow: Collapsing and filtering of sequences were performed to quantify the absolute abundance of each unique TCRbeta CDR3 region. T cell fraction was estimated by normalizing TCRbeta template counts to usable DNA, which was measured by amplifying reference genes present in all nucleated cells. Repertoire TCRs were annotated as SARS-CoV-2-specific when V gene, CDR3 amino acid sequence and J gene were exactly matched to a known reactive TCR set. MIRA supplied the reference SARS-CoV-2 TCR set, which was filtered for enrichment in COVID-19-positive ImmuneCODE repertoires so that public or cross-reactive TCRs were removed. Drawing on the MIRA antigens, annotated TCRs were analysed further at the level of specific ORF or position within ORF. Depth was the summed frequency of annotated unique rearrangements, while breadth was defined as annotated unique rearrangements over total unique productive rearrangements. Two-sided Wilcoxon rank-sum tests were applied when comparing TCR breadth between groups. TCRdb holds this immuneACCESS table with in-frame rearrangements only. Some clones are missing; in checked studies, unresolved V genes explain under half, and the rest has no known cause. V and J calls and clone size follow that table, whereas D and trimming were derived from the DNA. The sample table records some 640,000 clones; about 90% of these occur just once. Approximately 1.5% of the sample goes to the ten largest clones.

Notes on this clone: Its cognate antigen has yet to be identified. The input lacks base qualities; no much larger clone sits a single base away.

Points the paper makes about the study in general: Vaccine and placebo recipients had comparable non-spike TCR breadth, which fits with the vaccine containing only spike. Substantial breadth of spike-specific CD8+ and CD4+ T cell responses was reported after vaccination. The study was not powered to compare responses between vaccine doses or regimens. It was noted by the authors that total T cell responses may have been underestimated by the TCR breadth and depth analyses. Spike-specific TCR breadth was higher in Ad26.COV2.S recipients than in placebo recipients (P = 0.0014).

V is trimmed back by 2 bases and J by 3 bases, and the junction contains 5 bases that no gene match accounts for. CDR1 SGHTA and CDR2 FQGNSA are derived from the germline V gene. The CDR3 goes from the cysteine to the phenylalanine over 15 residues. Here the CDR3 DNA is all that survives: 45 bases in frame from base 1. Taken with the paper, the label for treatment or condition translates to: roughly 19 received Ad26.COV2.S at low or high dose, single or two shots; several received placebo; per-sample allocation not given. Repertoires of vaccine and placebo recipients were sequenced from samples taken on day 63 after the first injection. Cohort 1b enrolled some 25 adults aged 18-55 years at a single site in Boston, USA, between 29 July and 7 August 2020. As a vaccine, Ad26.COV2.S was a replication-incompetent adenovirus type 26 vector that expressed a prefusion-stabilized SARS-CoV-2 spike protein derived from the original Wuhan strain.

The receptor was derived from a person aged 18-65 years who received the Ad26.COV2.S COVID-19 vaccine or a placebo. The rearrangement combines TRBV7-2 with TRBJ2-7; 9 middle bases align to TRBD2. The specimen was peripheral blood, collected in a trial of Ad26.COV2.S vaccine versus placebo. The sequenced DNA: TGTGCCAGCAGCTTATCGGCTAGCGGGGTCTACGAGCAGTACTTC. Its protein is CASSLSASGVYEQYF. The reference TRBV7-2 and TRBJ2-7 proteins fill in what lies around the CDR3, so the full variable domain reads GAGVSQSPSNKVTEKGKDVELRCDPISGHTALYWYRQSLGQGLEFLIYFQGNSAPDKSGLPSDRFSAERTGGSVSTLTIQRTQQEDSAVYLCASSLSASGVYEQYFGPGTRLTVT.